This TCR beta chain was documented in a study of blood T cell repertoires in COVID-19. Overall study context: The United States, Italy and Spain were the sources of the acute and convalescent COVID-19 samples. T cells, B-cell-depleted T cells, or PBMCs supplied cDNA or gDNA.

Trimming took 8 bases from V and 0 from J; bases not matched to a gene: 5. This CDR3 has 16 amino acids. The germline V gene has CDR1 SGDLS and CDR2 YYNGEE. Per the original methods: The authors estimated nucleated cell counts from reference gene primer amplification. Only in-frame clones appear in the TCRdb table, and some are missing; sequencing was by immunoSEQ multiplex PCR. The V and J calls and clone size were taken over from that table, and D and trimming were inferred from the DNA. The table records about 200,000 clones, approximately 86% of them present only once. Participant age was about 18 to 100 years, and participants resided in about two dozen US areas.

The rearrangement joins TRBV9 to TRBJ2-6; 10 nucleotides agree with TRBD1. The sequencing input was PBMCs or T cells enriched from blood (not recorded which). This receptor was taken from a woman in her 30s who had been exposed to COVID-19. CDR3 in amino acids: CASQRQGASGANVLTF. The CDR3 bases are TGTGCCAGTCAAAGACAGGGGGCCTCTGGGGCCAACGTCCTGACTTTC.